This T cell receptor beta chain emerged from a study of blood T cell repertoires in COVID-19 (dated by TCRdb to 2018 to 2021). Study-wide context: The collaborator samples originated in the United States, Italy and Spain and spanned the acute and convalescent phases of COVID-19. The prospective study material was composed of cDNA or gDNA derived from T cells, B-cell-depleted T cells, or PBMCs. Subjects who had been exposed to COVID-19, were actively infected with it, or had recovered from it provided the deeply sampled blood TCRbeta repertoires that made up the dataset. A freely available public database, intended as a resource for researchers studying the immune response to SARS-CoV-2, is where the repertoires were released. The samples were drawn from two sources: the first 160 participants of the ongoing ImmuneRACE study, and fewer than 1,500 subjects contributed by 6 global collaborators. Sample metadata almost always included a de-identified subject ID, COVID-19 status, age in years and sex. Where HLA class I and class II types were available, the types were taken from metadata supplied by the sample provider, not from assay-based typing.

Collaborating institutions collected whole blood in K2EDTA tubes following their own protocols. For TCRbeta analysis, collaborators shipped samples as frozen whole blood, isolated PBMCs, or DNA extracted from either of those sample types. As concerns this clone: It has no known antigen specificity. The record has no base qualities; no much larger clone is one base away.

TCRbeta CDR3 regions were amplified from genomic DNA by means of the immunoSEQ Assay, a bias-controlled multiplex PCR. In the original analysis: Nucleated cell counts per sample were estimated from amplification of reference gene primers within the assay. To quantify the absolute abundance of each unique TCRbeta CDR3 rearrangement, sequence reads were collapsed and filtered. For each sample, productive Simpson clonality was calculated by taking the square root of Simpson's diversity index across productive rearrangements. In TCRdb, the immuneACCESS table is reduced to in-frame sequences with V and J assigned. These tables do not hold every clone; where another copy was compared, an unresolved V gene accounts for under half, and the others remain unexplained. The V and J calls and clone size come from that table; D and trimming were worked out from the DNA. This sample holds 50,000 to 70,000 clones; under 85% were observed only once. Roughly 3% of the sample belongs to the ten largest clones.

Study-level results and caveats: Clinical and demographic metadata were provided uncurated, with the amount varying by source and participant.

Material: peripheral blood. This receptor was identified in a man between 60 and 75 years old with acute or convalescent COVID-19.

The CDR3 in this case is CASGLASPDEQYF. The bases read TGTGCTAGTGGTTTGGCCTCCCCCGACGAGCAGTACTTC. Recombination connected TRBV12-5 to TRBJ2-7; a confident D gene designation cannot be given. The CDR3, cysteine through phenylalanine, is 13 amino acids long. Left in the record is the CDR3 DNA by itself, 39 bases read in frame from the first base. Between the V and J ends, shortened by 1 base and 5 bases respectively, the junction contains 9 bases. The germline V gene gives CDR1 as LGHNT and CDR2 as FRNRAP.